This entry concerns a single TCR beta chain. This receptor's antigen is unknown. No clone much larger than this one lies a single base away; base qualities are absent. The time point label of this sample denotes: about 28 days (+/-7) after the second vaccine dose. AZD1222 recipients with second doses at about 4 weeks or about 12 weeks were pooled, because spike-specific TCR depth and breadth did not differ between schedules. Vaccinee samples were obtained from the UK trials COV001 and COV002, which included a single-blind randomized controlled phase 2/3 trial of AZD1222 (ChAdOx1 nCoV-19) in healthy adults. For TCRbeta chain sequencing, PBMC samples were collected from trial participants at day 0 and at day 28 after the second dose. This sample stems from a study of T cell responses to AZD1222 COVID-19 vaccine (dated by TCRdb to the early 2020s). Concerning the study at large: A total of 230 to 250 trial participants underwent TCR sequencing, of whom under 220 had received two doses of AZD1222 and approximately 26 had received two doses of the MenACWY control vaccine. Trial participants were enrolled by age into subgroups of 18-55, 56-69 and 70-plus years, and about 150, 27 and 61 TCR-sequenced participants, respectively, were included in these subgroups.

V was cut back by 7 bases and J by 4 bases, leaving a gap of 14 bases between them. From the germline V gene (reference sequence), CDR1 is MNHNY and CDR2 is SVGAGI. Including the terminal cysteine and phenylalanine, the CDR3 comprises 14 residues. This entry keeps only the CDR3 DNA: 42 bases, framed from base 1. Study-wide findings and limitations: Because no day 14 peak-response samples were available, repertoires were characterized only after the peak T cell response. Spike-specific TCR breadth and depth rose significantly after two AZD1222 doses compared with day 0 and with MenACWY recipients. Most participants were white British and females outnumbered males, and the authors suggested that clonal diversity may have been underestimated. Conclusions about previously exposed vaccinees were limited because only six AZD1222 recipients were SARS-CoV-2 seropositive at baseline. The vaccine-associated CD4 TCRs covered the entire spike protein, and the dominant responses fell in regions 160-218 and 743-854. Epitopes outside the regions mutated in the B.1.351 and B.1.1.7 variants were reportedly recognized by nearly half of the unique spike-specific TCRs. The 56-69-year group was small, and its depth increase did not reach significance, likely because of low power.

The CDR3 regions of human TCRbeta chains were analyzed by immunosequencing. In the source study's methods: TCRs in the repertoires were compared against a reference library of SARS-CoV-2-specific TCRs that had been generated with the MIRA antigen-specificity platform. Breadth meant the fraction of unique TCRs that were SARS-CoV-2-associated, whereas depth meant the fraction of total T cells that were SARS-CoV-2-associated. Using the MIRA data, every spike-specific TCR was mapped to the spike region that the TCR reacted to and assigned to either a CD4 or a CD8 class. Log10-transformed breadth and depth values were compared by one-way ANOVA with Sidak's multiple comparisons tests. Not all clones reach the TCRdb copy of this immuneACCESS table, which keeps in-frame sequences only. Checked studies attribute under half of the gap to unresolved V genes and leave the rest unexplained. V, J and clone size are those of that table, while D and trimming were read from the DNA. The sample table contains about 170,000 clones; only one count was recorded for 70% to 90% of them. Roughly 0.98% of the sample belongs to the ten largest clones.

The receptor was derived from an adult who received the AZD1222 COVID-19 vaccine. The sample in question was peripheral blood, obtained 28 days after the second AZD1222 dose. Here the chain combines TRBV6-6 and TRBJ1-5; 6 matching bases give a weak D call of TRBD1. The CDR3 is CASNAGTNNQPQHF. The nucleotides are TGTGCCAGCAACGCCGGGACAAATAATCAGCCCCAGCATTTT.